The 13 T cell receptor beta chains reported below all come from one sample, sequenced in a study of blood T cell repertoires in COVID-19. Method: immunoSEQ multiplex PCR; TCRdb's copy keeps in-frame clones and lacks some. The sample has tens of thousands of clones; 88% are singletons. The source material was peripheral blood. These receptor sequences come from a man aged 50-60 years with active COVID-19.

This chain connects TRBV9 to TRBJ2-7; D perhaps matches TRBD2 (5 bases). Trimming cost V 3 bases and J 3 bases, with 16 bases left between them. The CDR3 extends over 15 amino acids. Looked up from germline, CDR1 is SGDLS and CDR2 is YYNGEE. CDR3 region: CASSADTGYGYEQYF. As DNA, the CDR3 is TGTGCCAGCAGCGCAGACACGGGGTACGGCTACGAGCAGTACTTC.

The chain joins TRBV25-1 to TRBJ2-5, with 8 positions matching TRBD1. There are 15 residues in the CDR3. Germline V gives CDR1 MGHDK, CDR2 SYGVNS. V was clipped by 3 bases and J by 5 bases; unmatched bases: 8. For the CDR3, the DNA is TGTGCCAGCAGTGATCCGGGCAGGGGGCGGGAGACCCAGTACTTC. Protein sequence: CASSDPGRGRETQYF.

The J gene is TRBJ2-2, the V gene TRBV6-2 or TRBV6-3, with 7 bases lining up with TRBD1. This CDR3 is 15 amino acids long. Germline assignment: CDR1 MNHEY and CDR2 SVGEGT. The trim removed 2 bases at V and 3 bases at J, leaving 3 bases unmatched. CDR3 nucleotide sequence: TGTGCCAGCAGTTACGAGGGACAGTACACCGGGGAGCTGTTTTTT. Residues: CASSYEGQYTGELFF.

The chain has TRBV30 and TRBJ2-3; 9 bases match TRBD2. Germline V CDR1 and CDR2: GTSNPN, SVGIG (reference sequence). The CDR3 covers 20 residues. Trimming removed 4 bases from V and 1 base from J; junction bases left unmatched: 21. This CDR3 is CAWKPTSGRGGTKGTDTQYF. CDR3 DNA sequence: TGTGCCTGGAAACCGACCTCGGGGCGGGGGGGAACTAAGGGCACAGATACGCAGTATTTT.

In its sample, this clone was seen a few times. The chain couples TRBV7-2 to TRBJ2-7, with 8 bases matching TRBD2. The CDR3 is made up of 16 amino acids. CDR1 is SGHTA and CDR2 is FQGNSA in the germline V gene. V shed 2 bases, J shed 7 bases, and the junction held 13 bases outside the gene matches. The CDR3 DNA is TGTGCCAGCAGCTTACAAGGTCCGGGAGGGCCGGGGGAGCAGTACTTC. The encoded protein is CASSLQGPGGPGEQYF.

The gene calls are TRBV5-6 and TRBJ2-3; 8 bases map to TRBD2. Germline values: CDR1 SGHDT, CDR2 YYEEEE. This CDR3 is built from 15 residues. After removal of 2 bases from V and 6 bases from J, the junction contained 8 bases not matched to a gene. The CDR3 sequence: CASSFPGGAGDTQYF. The CDR3 region has the DNA TGTGCCAGCAGCTTCCCCGGGGGGGCCGGGGATACGCAGTATTTT. Full variable domain (missing parts from reference TRBV5-6 and TRBJ2-3): DAGVTQSPTHLIKTRGQQVTLRCSPKSGHDTVSWYQQALGQGPQFIFQYYEEEERQRGNFPDRFSGHQFPNYSSELNVNALLLGDSALYLCASSFPGGAGDTQYFGPGTRLTVL.

The gene calls are TRBV5-1 and TRBJ1-2; 8 bases are a match to TRBD1. Losses at the gene ends were 0 bases for V and 6 bases for J; bases not matched to a gene: 7. CDR1 is SGHRS and CDR2 is YFSETQ in the germline V gene. The CDR3 is 15 amino acids. In DNA, the CDR3 is TGCGCCAGCAGCTTGGGTGCAGGGGGCTACGATGGCTACACCTTC. The encoded protein is CASSLGAGGYDGYTF.

The genes are TRBV28 and TRBJ2-7; TRBD2 agrees at 8 bases. Losses at the gene ends were 7 bases for V and 0 bases for J; bases not matched to a gene: 8. CDR1 and CDR2 from the germline V gene are MDHEN and SYDVKM. CDR3 size: 15 residues. This CDR3 is CASIGAAGGSYEQYF. The CDR3 nucleotides are TGTGCCAGCATAGGGGCGGCGGGGGGCTCCTACGAGCAGTACTTC.

The rearrangement uses TRBV3-1 (or the pseudogene TRBV3-2) and TRBJ1-2; 7 nucleotides align to TRBD1. The trim removed 0 bases at V and 6 bases at J, leaving 4 bases unmatched. The CDR3 loop spans 14 amino acids. Germline V gives CDR1 LGHDT, CDR2 YNNKEL (reference sequence). This CDR3 is CASSQDLGGHGYTF. CDR3 nucleotide sequence: TGTGCCAGCAGCCAAGATTTAGGGGGCCATGGCTACACCTTC.

The gene calls are TRBV30 and TRBJ1-4, with 8 bases fitting TRBD1. Trimming took 6 bases from V and 7 from J; bases not matched to a gene: 7. The CDR3 covers 13 residues. Germline V gene data show CDR1 as GTSNPN and CDR2 as SVGIG (reference sequence). CDR3 DNA: TGTGCCTGTTTCGACAGGGGAGGTGAAAAACTGTTTTTT. Protein: CACFDRGGEKLFF.

This chain joins TRBV5-1 and TRBJ2-3; D is unresolved. The CDR3 extends over 14 amino acids. Trimming shortened V by 0 bases and J by 2 bases, and 7 bases separated the two germline ends. CDR1 is SGHRS and CDR2 is YFSETQ in the germline V gene. The CDR3 bases are TGCGCCAGCAGCTTGGGCGTCAACACAGATACGCAGTATTTT. Translation gives CASSLGVNTDTQYF.

This chain joins TRBV7-3 and TRBJ2-5; 7 bases are a match to TRBD2. The CDR3 is 16 residues long. Trimming at V came to 2 bases and at J to 0 bases, leaving 6 bases not matched to a gene. From germline, CDR1 is SGHTA and CDR2 FQGTGA. This chain's CDR3 is CASSLPRTRHQETQYF. The CDR3 bases are TGTGCCAGCAGCTTACCCCGGACTAGACACCAAGAGACCCAGTACTTC.

This chain links TRBV5-4 with TRBJ1-1; 7 nucleotides match TRBD1. This CDR3 contains 15 residues. Germline CDR1 and CDR2: SGHNT and YYREEE (reference sequence). Losses at the gene ends were 4 bases for V and 1 base for J; bases not matched to a gene: 7. The DNA of the CDR3 is TGTGCCAGCAGCAAACAGGGGAGGAAGAACACTGAAGCTTTCTTT. Amino acid sequence: CASSKQGRKNTEAFF.